The text below deals with one TCR beta chain. Its antigen is as yet unknown. Assay: immunoSEQ multiplex PCR; the TCRdb copy retains only in-frame clones and omits some. Among some 30,000 clones listed, roughly 74% were seen once. This sample is part of a study of OX40 agonist ivuxolimab in advanced cancers. Study as a whole: Patients were over 65% male with ages roughly 20 to 90, mean 60.

Study-level findings and limits: Antigen specificity remained undetermined for the expanded peripheral T cells. Nonresponders, in some cases, also had low normalized T-cell clonal expansion.

Blood was sampled at baseline, cycle 4 day 1, and cycle 7 day 1. The TCR comes from an adult with an advanced solid tumor such as melanoma, head and neck, liver or kidney cancer. The specimen was CD4+ or CD8+ T cells sorted from blood, collected in a trial of the OX40 agonist ivuxolimab.

As DNA, the CDR3 is TGCGCCAGCAGCCCAGGACAGGGGATCAGGGAGCTGTTTTTT. Its translation: CASSPGQGIRELFF. This chain links TRBV5-1 with TRBJ2-2, with 9 bases identical to TRBD1. Germline V lookup: CDR1 SGHRS, CDR2 YFSETQ. V trimming: 4 bases; J trimming: 9 bases; junction bases outside the gene matches: 7. The CDR3 is made up of 14 amino acids.